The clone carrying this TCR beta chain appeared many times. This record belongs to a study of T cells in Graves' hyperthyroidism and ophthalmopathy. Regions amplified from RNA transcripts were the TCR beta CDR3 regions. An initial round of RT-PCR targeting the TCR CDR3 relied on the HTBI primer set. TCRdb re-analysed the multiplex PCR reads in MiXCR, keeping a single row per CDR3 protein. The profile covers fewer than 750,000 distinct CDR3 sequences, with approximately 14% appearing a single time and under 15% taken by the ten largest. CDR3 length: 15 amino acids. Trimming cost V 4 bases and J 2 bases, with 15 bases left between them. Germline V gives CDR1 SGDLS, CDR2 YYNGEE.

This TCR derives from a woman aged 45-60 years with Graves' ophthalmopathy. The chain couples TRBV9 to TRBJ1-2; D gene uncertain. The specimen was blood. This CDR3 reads CASSSRGRLNYGYTF. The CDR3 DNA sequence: TGTGCCAGCAGCTCAAGAGGACGACTGAACTATGGCTACACCTTC. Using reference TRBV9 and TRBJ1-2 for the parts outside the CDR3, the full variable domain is DSGVTQTPKHLITATGQRVTLRCSPRSGDLSVYWYQQSLDQGLQFLIQYYNGEERAKGNILERFSAQQFPDLHSELNLSSLELGDSALYFCASSSRGRLNYGYTFGSGTRLTVV.